This TCR beta chain was captured in a study of shared clonotypes between healthy human individuals. Overall study: Each donor's CD4 naive and CD4 memory cells filled three plates apiece, CD8 naive two, and CD8 memory one. General study findings and limits: Some clonotypes were shared by all four sorted-subset donors, while others were not shared. The non-shared ones had lower generation probabilities than the shared ones.

As regards this clone: Its antigen remains unidentified.

The CDR3 is 18 amino acids. V was shortened by 3 bases and J by 3 bases, with 23 bases between the two germline ends. The germline V gene has CDR1 KGHSH and CDR2 LQKENI. Each subset's genomic DNA was split evenly across several immunoSEQ plates. Sequenced by immunoSEQ multiplex PCR; TCRdb stores in-frame clones only, minus some. The data hold fewer than 2.5 million clones, with roughly 93% observed a single time. Sample: naive CD4+ T cells from PBMCs. Described subset: CD45RA+ positively selected. The TCR was taken from a man aged 18 to 35 in good health. Some clones in this sample may be carry-over from other donors' samples. The chain links TRBV18 to TRBJ1-1, with a weak D call TRBD1 (5 bases). CDR3 DNA sequence: TGTGCCAGCTCACCGCTGCCTCAGGTTTTGGGGGTTGACACTGAAGCTTTCTTT. The encoded protein is CASSPLPQVLGVDTEAFF. The full variable domain, rest sourced from reference TRBV18 and TRBJ1-1, is NAGVMQNPRHLVRRRGQEARLRCSPMKGHSHVYWYRQLPEEGLKFMVYLQKENIIDESGMPKERFSAEFPKEGPSILRIQQVVRGDSAAYFCASSPLPQVLGVDTEAFFGQGTRLTVV.